These T cell receptor beta chains were read from a single sample in a study of post-analysis software for immune sequencing data. TCRdb re-derived calls from the PCR reads in MiXCR, one entry per CDR3 protein. The profile shows roughly 800,000 distinct CDR3 sequences, just over 45% of them singletons. Sequenced input: blood. Source of these receptors: a girl aged 10-17 years with multiple sclerosis. The CDR3 runs from the conserved cysteine through the conserved F or W. Fields, in order: clone size, J gene, D gene, V gene, CDR3 length, CDR3 protein, CDR3 DNA. D genes are given only for firm matches. For some rows the clone size is stated as once, few or many, or as a class when expanded; others skip it.

abundance: NA; j_gene: TRBJ2-1; d_gene: TRBD2; v_gene: TRBV11-2; len: 16; CDR3aa: CASSGWGSGRQSEQFF; CDR3nt: TGTGCCAGCAGCGGTTGGGGTAGCGGGAGGCAGAGTGAGCAGTTCTTC
abundance: NA; j_gene: TRBJ2-1; d_gene: TRBD1; v_gene: TRBV7-9; len: 17; CDR3aa: CASSFVTGATSYNEQFF; CDR3nt: TGTGCCAGCAGCTTTGTGACAGGGGCGACCTCCTACAATGAGCAGTTCTTC
abundance: NA; j_gene: TRBJ2-7; d_gene: NA; v_gene: TRBV9; len: 13; CDR3aa: CASSVGRADEQYF; CDR3nt: TGTGCCAGCAGCGTAGGACGAGCGGACGAGCAGTACTTC
abundance: few; j_gene: TRBJ2-7; d_gene: NA; v_gene: TRBV5-1; len: 17; CDR3aa: CASSLAQGAPNSYEQYF; CDR3nt: TGCGCCAGCAGCCTCGCCCAGGGAGCACCAAACTCCTACGAGCAGTACTTC
abundance: NA; j_gene: TRBJ1-2; d_gene: NA; v_gene: TRBV20-1; len: 11; CDR3aa: CSAKEGYGYTF; CDR3nt: TGCAGTGCTAAGGAGGGCTATGGCTACACCTTC
abundance: NA; j_gene: TRBJ2-7; d_gene: TRBD2; v_gene: TRBV9; len: 14; CDR3aa: CTSSVSAGGDEQYF; CDR3nt: TGTACCAGCAGCGTATCAGCGGGAGGCGACGAGCAGTACTTC
abundance: few; j_gene: TRBJ2-3; d_gene: TRBD2; v_gene: TRBV29-1; len: 13; CDR3aa: CSVAGISTDTQYF; CDR3nt: TGCAGCGTAGCGGGGATTAGCACAGATACGCAGTATTTT
abundance: NA; j_gene: TRBJ2-1; d_gene: TRBD1; v_gene: TRBV9; len: 15; CDR3aa: CASSVAPGGLDEQFF; CDR3nt: TGTGCCAGCAGCGTAGCCCCAGGGGGTTTAGATGAGCAGTTCTTC
abundance: NA; j_gene: TRBJ1-2; d_gene: NA; v_gene: TRBV5-6; len: 18; CDR3aa: CASSLGVLGPDSNYGYTF; CDR3nt: TGTGCCAGCAGCTTGGGTGTTTTGGGGCCGGACAGTAACTATGGCTACACCTTC
abundance: few; j_gene: TRBJ1-1; d_gene: NA; v_gene: TRBV20-1; len: 15; CDR3aa: CSARTVGSGFTEAFF; CDR3nt: TGCAGTGCTAGGACAGTCGGATCCGGATTCACTGAAGCTTTCTTT
abundance: few; j_gene: TRBJ1-4; d_gene: NA; v_gene: TRBV4-3; len: 15; CDR3aa: CASSHDQPGNEKLFF; CDR3nt: TGCGCCAGCAGCCATGATCAGCCGGGGAATGAAAAACTGTTTTTT
abundance: NA; j_gene: TRBJ2-7; d_gene: NA; v_gene: TRBV20-1; len: 15; CDR3aa: CSAPKSHATYNEQYF; CDR3nt: TGCAGTGCGCCCAAGAGCCATGCCACCTACAATGAGCAGTACTTC
abundance: many; j_gene: TRBJ2-1; d_gene: NA; v_gene: TRBV4-2; len: 14; CDR3aa: CASSQRGSYNEQFF; CDR3nt: TGTGCCAGCAGCCAGCGGGGCTCCTACAATGAGCAGTTCTTC